The 25 T cell receptor beta chains below come from one sample, sequenced in a study of tumor-infiltrating lymphocytes in oesophageal squamous cell carcinoma. TCRdb reprocessed the PCR reads with MiXCR, giving one entry per CDR3 protein. The data hold about 14,000 distinct CDR3 sequences, with around 50% observed a single time. Sample: blood. These receptors were obtained from a male donor with esophageal squamous cell carcinoma.

This clonotype was seen a few times. This CDR3 fails to terminate in the conserved phenylalanine or tryptophan, so it likely reflects a read error. Because the CDR3's place on the DNA is in doubt, the DNA is left out and the CDR3 is given as listed by TCRdb. The chain joins TRBV24-1 to TRBJ2-7. The CDR3 has 8 residues if both end residues are counted. The germline CDR1 and CDR2 sequences are KGHDR and SFDVKD. The CDR3 sequence: CATSDSRG.

V gene TRBV7-3 combines with J gene TRBJ2-5; the D is unclear. The J call may be in error: the DNA end matches TRBJ2-1 better. The length of the CDR3 is 12 residues. CDR1 and CDR2 (germline): SGHTA, FQGTGA. CDR3 sequence: CASSLKGREQFF. For the CDR3, the DNA is TGTGCCAGCAGCTTAAAGGGTAGAGAGCAGTTCTTC.

The J gene is TRBJ2-2, the V gene TRBV7-2; D not resolved. V was clipped by 5 bases and J by 0 bases, with 10 bases between them. From germline, CDR1 is SGHTA and CDR2 FQGNSA. This CDR3 has 15 residues. The CDR3 protein is CASSQTPTNTGELFF. DNA for the CDR3: TGTGCCAGCAGCCAGACACCGACGAACACCGGGGAGCTGTTTTTT.

This clonotype is a singleton in its sample. Germline and junction disagree at one end, which may indicate a read error. The V call is TRBV6-1, the J call TRBJ2-5; no firm D call. The V gene's germline CDR1 is MNHNS and CDR2 SASEGT. The CDR3 has 11 amino acids. CDR3 bases: TGTGCCAGCGGAGTGAACACTGAAGCTTTCTTC. This gives the protein CASGVNTEAFF.

J is TRBJ2-5 and V is TRBV28; the match to TRBD1 covers 7 bases. With the DNA end fitting TRBJ2-7 better, the J assignment may be wrong. Germline V gene sequence: CDR1 MDHEN, CDR2 SYDVKM. The CDR3 length is 14 residues. For the CDR3, the DNA is TGTGCCAGCAGTAGGGGGCTAGGCCCCTACGAGCAGTACTTC. Translated, it gives CASSRGLGPYEQYF.

This clonotype was found a few times. This rearrangement joins TRBV18 to TRBJ2-7, with 8 nucleotides matching TRBD2. The J segment lost 4 bases and the V segment lost 5 bases, leaving 10 bases of the junction unmatched. CDR1 and CDR2 (germline): KGHSH, LQKENI. The CDR3 contains 15 residues. CDR3 nucleotides: TGTGCCAGCTCAGCCTGGCGGGGGGATGGTTACGAGCAGTACTTC. Its translation: CASSAWRGDGYEQYF.

J is TRBJ2-5 and V is TRBV6-1; D may correspond to TRBD1 or TRBD2 (5 bases each). Trimming shortened V by 2 bases and J by 11 bases, and 21 bases separated the two germline ends. The CDR3 sequence is 15 residues long. Germline V CDR1 and CDR2: MNHNS, SASEGT. CDR3 region: CASSEPGRSYNEQYF. The CDR3 nucleotides are TGTGCCAGCAGTGAACCGGGACGGAGCTACAATGAGCAGTACTTC.

This sequence joins TRBV2 and TRBJ2-1; D remains ambiguous. The DNA end favors TRBJ2-7, so the J call may be wrong. Germline V CDR1 and CDR2: SNHLY, FYNNEI. This CDR3 has 13 residues. CDR3 protein: CASSPNTYNEQYF. The DNA of the CDR3 is TGTGCCAGCAGTCCCAATACCTACAATGAGCAGTACTTC.

The sample holds many counts of this clonotype. The rearrangement joins TRBV12-3 or TRBV12-4 to TRBJ2-2, with a possible D match to TRBD2 (6 bases). There are 16 residues in the CDR3. V lost 6 bases, J lost 5 bases, and 19 bases lay in between. CDR3 sequence: CASRTRGGAGTGELFF. In DNA, the CDR3 is TGTGCCAGCAGAACTCGGGGTGGGGCGGGAACCGGGGAGCTGTTTTTT.

The chain employs TRBV7-8 and TRBJ2-3; no clear D gene. CDR3 size: 17 residues. Trimming removed 4 bases at V and 2 bases at J, with 19 bases between. CDR1 SGHVS and CDR2 FQNEAQ come from the germline V gene. This CDR3 reads CASSSRAFARSTDTQYF. For the CDR3, the DNA is TGTGCCAGCAGCTCCCGGGCATTCGCGCGGTCCACAGATACGCAGTATTTT.

Concerning this clonotype: This may come from a read error, since a much larger clone is one base off. The chain is built from TRBV7-6 and TRBJ2-4; the D call may be TRBD1 or TRBD2 (6 bases each). The DNA end lines up better with TRBJ2-1; the J call may be wrong. Germline assignment: CDR1 SGHVS and CDR2 FNYEAQ. The CDR3 has 16 residues. The CDR3 coding sequence is TGTGCCAGCAGCTTAGGAACAGGGACTTTTGCCTACGAGCAGTTCTTC. Protein product: CASSLGTGTFAYEQFF.

The chain has TRBV6-6 and TRBJ2-4, with D possibly being TRBD2 (6 bases). The J call is doubtful: the DNA matches TRBJ2-1 better. There are 15 residues in the CDR3. Germline CDR1 and CDR2: MNHNY and SVGAGI (reference sequence). The CDR3 is CASSYFRDSVIEQFF. The CDR3 DNA is TGTGCCAGCAGTTACTTCCGGGACTCGGTGATTGAGCAGTTCTTC.

This clonotype is labeled as medium-sized. Just one base apart from a much larger clone, this may be a read error. The chain joins TRBV7-2 to TRBJ2-7; TRBD2 matches 8 bases. Germline V gene sequence: CDR1 SGHTA, CDR2 FQGNSA. V shed 5 bases and J 7 bases; nucleotides not matched to a gene: 13. The CDR3 extends over 15 amino acids. CDR3 nucleotide sequence: TGTGCCAGCAGCCCCTCGACGGGAGGGGCCCATGAGCAGTACTTC. Its protein product is CASSPSTGGAHEQYF.

This clonotype was observed at least ten times. The V call is TRBV27, the J call TRBJ2-7, with D perhaps assigned TRBD1 or TRBD2 (5 bases each). Trimming cost V 0 bases and J 2 bases, with 11 bases left between them. CDR3 length: 15 amino acids. In germline, CDR1 is MNHEY, CDR2 SMNVEV (reference sequence). The CDR3 loop is CASSLSLGTPYEQYF. The DNA of the CDR3 is TGTGCCAGCAGTTTATCCCTCGGGACCCCCTACGAGCAGTACTTC.

A few counts support this clonotype. The DNA of the CDR3 is TGTGCCAGCAGCTTAAAGGGAGCCGGGACTAGCACACGTTCTTCCTACAATGAGCAGTTCTTC. Translation: CASSLKGAGTSTRSSYNEQFF. The chain uses TRBV7-3 and TRBJ2-1; 9 bases are shared with TRBD2. The ends lost 1 base at V and 1 base at J; junction bases unmatched: 17. The germline CDR1 and CDR2 sequences are SGHTA and FQGTGA. This CDR3 comprises 21 residues.

In its sample, this clonotype was seen once. The chain recombines TRBV5-1 with TRBJ2-1; 9 bases fit TRBD1. J gave up 6 bases and V 3 bases, and 4 bases lay outside the gene matches. This CDR3 spans 14 amino acids. The V gene's germline CDR1 is SGHRS and CDR2 YFSETQ. CDR3 DNA sequence: TGCGCCAGCAGCTACAGGGGGCTTGGCAATGAGCAGTTCTTC. Its protein is CASSYRGLGNEQFF.

This clonotype was seen more than once but under ten times. The chain couples TRBV30 to TRBJ2-1, with a weak D call TRBD2 (6 bases). With the DNA end fitting TRBJ2-7 better, the J assignment may be wrong. Per the germline V gene, CDR1 is GTSNPN and CDR2 is SVGIG (reference sequence). The CDR3 loop spans 14 amino acids. The CDR3 DNA sequence: TGTGCCTGGCGAGTCCCCGGGGACTTACGCGAGCAGTACTTC. This gives the protein CAWRVPGDLREQYF.

This clonotype was detected ten times or more. The CDR3 is CASGGTAIAEQYF. In DNA form, the CDR3 reads TGCGCCAGCGGGGGGACAGCTATCGCCGAGCAGTACTTC. The chain couples TRBV10-1 to TRBJ2-7, with D perhaps TRBD1 (7 bases). Per the germline V gene, CDR1 is WNHNN and CDR2 is SYGVQD (reference sequence). The CDR3 covers 13 residues. V was clipped by 8 bases and J by 6 bases, with 17 bases between them.

This clonotype was picked up one time. The chain combines TRBV11-1 with TRBJ2-1, with D perhaps TRBD1 or TRBD2 (6 bases each). Between the trimmed V and J ends, which lost 8 bases and 4 bases, there was a span of 21 bases. CDR3 length equals 16 residues. The germline V gene has CDR1 SGHAT and CDR2 FQDESV (reference sequence). In DNA form, the CDR3 reads TGTGCCAGCGGAAGGCCGGGGGTAACAGGGTACAATGAGCAGTTCTTC. It codes for CASGRPGVTGYNEQFF.

There are a few counts of this clonotype. This sequence joins TRBV6-1 and TRBJ2-1, with a weak D call TRBD2 (5 bases). Trimming removed 8 bases at V and 0 bases at J, with 11 bases between. CDR1 and CDR2 from the germline V gene are MNHNS and SASEGT. CDR3 length: 14 amino acids. The CDR3 protein is CASGERSSYNEQFF. The DNA for the CDR3 is TGTGCCAGCGGGGAGCGGAGCTCCTACAATGAGCAGTTCTTC.

This clonotype showed up just once. The chain recombines TRBV7-2 with TRBJ2-3, with unresolved D. V lost 4 bases to trimming and J lost 3 bases, with 8 bases between them. The germline gives CDR1 SGHTA, CDR2 FQGNSA. This CDR3 is 13 amino acids long. DNA for the CDR3: TGTGCCAGCAGCTGGGATGTGACAGATACGCAGTATTTT. This codes for CASSWDVTDTQYF.

This chain connects TRBV7-6 to TRBJ2-4; D could derive from TRBD1 or TRBD2 (5 bases each). The CDR3 runs to 14 residues. V was trimmed by 2 bases and J by 3 bases, leaving 8 bases between them. Germline V lookup: CDR1 SGHVS, CDR2 FNYEAQ. Here the CDR3 reads CASSLMGDKNIQYF. As DNA, the CDR3 is TGTGCCAGCAGCTTAATGGGGGACAAAAACATTCAGTACTTC.

This chain joins TRBV5-6 and TRBJ2-4; TRBD2 aligns across 9 bases. The DNA matches TRBJ2-5 better at its end, which makes the J call doubtful. The CDR3 length is 16 residues. Germline loops: CDR1 SGHDT, CDR2 YYEEEE. CDR3 loop: CASSERGRGGPETQYF. The CDR3 DNA is TGTGCCAGCAGCGAACGGGGGCGGGGGGGCCCAGAGACCCAGTACTTC.

This clonotype was picked up a small number of times. The conserved closing phenylalanine or tryptophan is absent in this CDR3, likely reflecting a read error. The DNA is left out, because the CDR3 cannot be placed on it with certainty; the CDR3 is given as TCRdb lists it. The V and J genes are TRBV5-6 and TRBJ2-2; TRBD2, the table's D call, lacks a check against the DNA. The CDR3 contains 8 residues when both ends are counted. CDR1 and CDR2 from the germline V gene are SGHDT and YYEEEE. The CDR3 sequence: CASSSVLA.

The chain is built from TRBV7-6 and TRBJ2-5; 7 bases fit TRBD2. The junction had 5 bases not matched to a gene; V was cut back by 5 bases and J by 2 bases. This CDR3 is built from 14 residues. Germline V gene data show CDR1 as SGHVS and CDR2 as FNYEAQ. DNA of the CDR3: TGTGCCAGCAGCCCCGGGACTAAACAAGAGACCCAGTACTTC. Translation: CASSPGTKQETQYF.